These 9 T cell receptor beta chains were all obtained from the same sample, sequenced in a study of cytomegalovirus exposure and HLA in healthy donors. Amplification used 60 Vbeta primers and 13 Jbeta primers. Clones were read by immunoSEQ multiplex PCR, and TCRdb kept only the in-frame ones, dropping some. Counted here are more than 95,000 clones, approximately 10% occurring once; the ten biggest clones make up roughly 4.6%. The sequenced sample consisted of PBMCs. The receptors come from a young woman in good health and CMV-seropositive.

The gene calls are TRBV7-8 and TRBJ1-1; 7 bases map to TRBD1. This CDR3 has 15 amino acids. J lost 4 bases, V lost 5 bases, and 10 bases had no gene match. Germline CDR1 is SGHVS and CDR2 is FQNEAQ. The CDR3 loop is CASSLHGQGVTEAFF. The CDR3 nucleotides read TGTGCCAGCAGCCTACACGGGCAGGGGGTCACTGAAGCTTTCTTT. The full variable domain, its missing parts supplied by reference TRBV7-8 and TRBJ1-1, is GAGVSQSPRYKVAKRGQDVALRCDPISGHVSLFWYQQALGQGPEFLTYFQNEAQLDKSGLPSDRFFAERPEGSVSTLKIQRTQQEDSAVYLCASSLHGQGVTEAFFGQGTRLTVV.

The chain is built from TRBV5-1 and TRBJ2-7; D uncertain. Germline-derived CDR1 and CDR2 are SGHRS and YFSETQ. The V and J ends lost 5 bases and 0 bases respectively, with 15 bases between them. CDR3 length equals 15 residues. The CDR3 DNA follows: TGCGCCAGCAGAATCTGGGCCGAAAGCTCCTACGAGCAGTACTTC. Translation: CASRIWAESSYEQYF.

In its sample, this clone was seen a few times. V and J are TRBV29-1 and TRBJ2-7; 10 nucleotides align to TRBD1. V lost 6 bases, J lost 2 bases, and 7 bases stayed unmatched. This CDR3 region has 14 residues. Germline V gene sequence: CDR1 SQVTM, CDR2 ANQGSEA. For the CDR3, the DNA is TGCAGCGTGGTGGACAGGGGGGAGCCCTACGAGCAGTACTTC. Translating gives CSVVDRGEPYEQYF.

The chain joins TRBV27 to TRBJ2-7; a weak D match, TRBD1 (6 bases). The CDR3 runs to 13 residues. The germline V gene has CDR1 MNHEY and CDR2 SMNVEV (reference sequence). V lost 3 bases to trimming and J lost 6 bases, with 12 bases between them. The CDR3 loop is CASSLSTGFEQYF. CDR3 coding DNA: TGTGCCAGCAGTTTGTCTACAGGGTTCGAGCAGTACTTC.

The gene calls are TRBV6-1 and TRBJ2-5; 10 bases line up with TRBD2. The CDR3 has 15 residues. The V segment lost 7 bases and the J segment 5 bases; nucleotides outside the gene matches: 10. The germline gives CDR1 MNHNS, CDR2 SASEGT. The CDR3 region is CASKSGGGVSETQYF. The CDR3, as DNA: TGTGCCAGCAAAAGCGGGGGGGGAGTGTCGGAGACCCAGTACTTC.

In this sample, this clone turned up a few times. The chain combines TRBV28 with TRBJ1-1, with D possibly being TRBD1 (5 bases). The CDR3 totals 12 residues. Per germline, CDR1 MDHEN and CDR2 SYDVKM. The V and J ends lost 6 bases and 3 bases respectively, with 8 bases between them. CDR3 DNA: TGTGCCAGCAGGGAGGGGCACACTGAAGCTTTCTTT. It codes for CASREGHTEAFF.

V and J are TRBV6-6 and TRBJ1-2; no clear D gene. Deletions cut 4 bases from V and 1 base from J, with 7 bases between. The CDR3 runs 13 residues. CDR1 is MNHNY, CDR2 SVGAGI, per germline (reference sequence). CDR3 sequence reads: CASSSGVNYGYTF. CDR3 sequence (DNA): TGTGCCAGCAGTTCCGGAGTTAACTATGGCTACACCTTC.

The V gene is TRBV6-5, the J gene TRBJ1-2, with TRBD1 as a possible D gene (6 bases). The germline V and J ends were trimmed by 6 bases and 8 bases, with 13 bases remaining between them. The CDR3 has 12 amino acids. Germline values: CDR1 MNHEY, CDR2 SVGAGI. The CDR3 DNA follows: TGTGCCAGCAGCCCGAACAGGGACGGCTACACCTTC. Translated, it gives CASSPNRDGYTF.

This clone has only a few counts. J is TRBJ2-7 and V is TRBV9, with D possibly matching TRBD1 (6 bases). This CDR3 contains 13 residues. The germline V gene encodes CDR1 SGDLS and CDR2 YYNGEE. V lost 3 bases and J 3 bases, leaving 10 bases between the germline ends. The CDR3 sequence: CASSATTGYEQYF. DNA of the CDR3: TGTGCCAGCAGCGCAACGACAGGCTACGAGCAGTACTTC.